The clone carrying this T cell receptor (beta chain) turned up a few times. Its cognate antigen is unknown. A heparinised blood draw that averaged around 100 mL was obtained once from each donor. Since all of the isolated RNA was reverse transcribed, expressed TCRB transcripts were what got sequenced. Sequencing used immunoSEQ multiplex PCR; TCRdb keeps in-frame clones, though not all of them. In the table there are fewer than 400,000 clones, roughly 9% of which are singletons. This sample stems from a study of beta chain features in type 1 diabetes. General study points: Insertions at VDJ junctions were less frequent in type 1 diabetes patients. These patients also deleted more nucleotides at the same junctions. TCRB CDR3s from Type 1 diabetes patients were moderately but significantly shorter in all four CD4+ subsets.

Germline V lookup: CDR1 SGHNT, CDR2 YYREEE (reference sequence). The length of the CDR3 is 17 residues. V was clipped by 1 base and J by 4 bases; unmatched bases: 6. The receptor comes from a man aged 25 to 45 with type 1 diabetes. The chain recombines TRBV5-4 with TRBJ2-5; 14 nucleotides line up with TRBD2. The sequencing sample was made of central memory CD4+ T cells from blood. CDR3 nucleotide sequence: TGTGCCAGCAGCTTGCGACTAGCGGGGGGGTTTTCAGAGACCCAGTACTTC. This sequence encodes CASSLRLAGGFSETQYF.